A selection of T cell receptor beta chains follows, all from one sample in a study of Graves' ophthalmopathy and Graves' hyperthyroidism. TCRdb passed the multiplex PCR reads through MiXCR, listing each CDR3 protein once. The sample yields 600,000 to 950,000 distinct CDR3 sequences, around 40% seen once. Sequencing was carried out using peripheral blood. These receptors came from an adult man with Graves' ophthalmopathy. Each CDR3 is given without its conserved first and last residue. Fields, in order: D gene, V gene, CDR3 protein. A D gene is named only where the DNA matches it firmly.

>-|TRBV7-9
ASTRVSALLSGANVLT
>TRBD1|TRBV24-1
ATRLERTGDQPQH
>TRBD1|TRBV19
ASSGQGGQETQY
>TRBD1|TRBV11-1
ASSFRDRGYGYT
>-|TRBV7-9
ASSFGQDNEQF
>-|TRBV11-2
ASSLDRTEDGYT
>-|TRBV12-3/TRBV12-4
ASSLWDGETQY
>-|TRBV15
ATSRDLRSPLH
>TRBD1|TRBV20-1
SARDRGSWVTQY
>TRBD1|TRBV25-1
ASSDHGQGASPGELF